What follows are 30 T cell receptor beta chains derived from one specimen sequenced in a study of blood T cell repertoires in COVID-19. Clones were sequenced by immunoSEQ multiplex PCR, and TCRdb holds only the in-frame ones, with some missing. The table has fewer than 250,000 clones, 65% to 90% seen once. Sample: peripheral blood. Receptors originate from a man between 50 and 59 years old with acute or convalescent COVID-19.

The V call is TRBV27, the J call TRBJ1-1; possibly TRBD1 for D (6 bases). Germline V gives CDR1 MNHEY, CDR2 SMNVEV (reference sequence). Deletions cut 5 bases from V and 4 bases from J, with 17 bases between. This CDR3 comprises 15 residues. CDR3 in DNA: TGTGCCAGCAGTGCACGGAGGGGGAGGGGCACTGAAGCTTTCTTT. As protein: CASSARRGRGTEAFF.

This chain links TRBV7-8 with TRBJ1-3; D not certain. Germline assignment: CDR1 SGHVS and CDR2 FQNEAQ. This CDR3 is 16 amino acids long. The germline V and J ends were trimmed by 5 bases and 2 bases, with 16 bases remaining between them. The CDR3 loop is CASSLEIGRTGNTIYF. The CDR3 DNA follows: TGTGCCAGCAGCCTTGAGATTGGTAGAACTGGAAACACCATATATTTT.

The CDR3 protein is CASSEPTGVRLAGAYNEQFF. The CDR3, as DNA: TGCGCCAGCAGTGAGCCCACAGGCGTACGACTAGCGGGGGCTTACAATGAGCAGTTCTTC. This rearrangement joins TRBV10-2 to TRBJ2-1; 12 bases map to TRBD2. The ends lost 2 bases at V and 4 bases at J; junction bases unmatched: 15. Germline values: CDR1 WSHSY, CDR2 SAAADI. The CDR3 length is 20 residues.

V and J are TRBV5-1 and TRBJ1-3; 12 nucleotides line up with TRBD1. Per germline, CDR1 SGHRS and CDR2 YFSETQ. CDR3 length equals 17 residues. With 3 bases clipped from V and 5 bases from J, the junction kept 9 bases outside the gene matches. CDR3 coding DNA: TGCGCCAGCAGCTCGACCGGGACAGGGGGCTTACGAAACACCATATATTTT. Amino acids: CASSSTGTGGLRNTIYF.

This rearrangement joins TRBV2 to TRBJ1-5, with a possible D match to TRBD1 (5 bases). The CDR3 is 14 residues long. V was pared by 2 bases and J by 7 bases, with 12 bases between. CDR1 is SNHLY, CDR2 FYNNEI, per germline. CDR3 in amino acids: CASSENQGSQPQHF. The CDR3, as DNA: TGTGCCAGCAGTGAAAATCAGGGCAGCCAGCCCCAGCATTTT.

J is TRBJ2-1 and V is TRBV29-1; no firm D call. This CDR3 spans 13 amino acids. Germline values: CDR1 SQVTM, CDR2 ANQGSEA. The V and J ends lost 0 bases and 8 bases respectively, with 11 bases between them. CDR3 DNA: TGCAGCGTTGAAGATGATAGGAGCGATGAGCAGTTCTTC. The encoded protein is CSVEDDRSDEQFF.

The CDR3 DNA sequence: TGCGCCAGCAGCCAACAAAACAGGGGGGAATTGATCACTGAAGCTTTCTTT. Its protein product is CASSQQNRGELITEAFF. The chain recombines TRBV4-1 with TRBJ1-1; TRBD1 matches at 8 bases. Germline CDR1 reads MGHRA; CDR2 reads YSYEKL. V lost 2 bases to trimming and J lost 4 bases; unmatched junction nucleotides: 12. This CDR3 contains 17 residues.

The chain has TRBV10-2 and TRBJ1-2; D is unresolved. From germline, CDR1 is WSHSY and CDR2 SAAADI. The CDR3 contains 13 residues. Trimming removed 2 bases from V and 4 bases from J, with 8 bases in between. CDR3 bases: TGCGCCAGCAGTGAGCGGGAAGCCTATGGCTACACCTTC. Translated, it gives CASSEREAYGYTF.

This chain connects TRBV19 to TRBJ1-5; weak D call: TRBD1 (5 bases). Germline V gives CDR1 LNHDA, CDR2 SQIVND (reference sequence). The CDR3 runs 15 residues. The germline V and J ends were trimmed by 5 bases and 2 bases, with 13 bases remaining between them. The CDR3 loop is CASSDQGRGNQPQHF. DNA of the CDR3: TGTGCCAGTAGTGACCAGGGCCGAGGCAATCAGCCCCAGCATTTT. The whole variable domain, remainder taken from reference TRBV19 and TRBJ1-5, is DGGITQSPKYLFRKEGQNVTLSCEQNLNHDAMYWYRQDPGQGLRLIYYSQIVNDFQKGDIAEGYSVSREKKESFPLTVTSAQKNPTAFYLCASSDQGRGNQPQHFGDGTRLSIL.

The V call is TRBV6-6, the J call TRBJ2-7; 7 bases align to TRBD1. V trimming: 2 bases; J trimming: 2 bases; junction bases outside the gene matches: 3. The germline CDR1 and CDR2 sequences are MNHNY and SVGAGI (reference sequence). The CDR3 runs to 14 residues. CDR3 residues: CASSYRDRAYEQYF. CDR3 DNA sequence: TGTGCCAGCAGTTACAGGGACAGAGCCTACGAGCAGTACTTC.

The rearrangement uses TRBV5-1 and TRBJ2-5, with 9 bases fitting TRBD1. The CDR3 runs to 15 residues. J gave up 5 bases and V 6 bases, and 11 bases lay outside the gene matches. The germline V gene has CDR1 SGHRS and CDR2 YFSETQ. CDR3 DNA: TGCGCCAGCACCCCGGCCGGGACAGGGAGTGAGACCCAGTACTTC. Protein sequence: CASTPAGTGSETQYF.

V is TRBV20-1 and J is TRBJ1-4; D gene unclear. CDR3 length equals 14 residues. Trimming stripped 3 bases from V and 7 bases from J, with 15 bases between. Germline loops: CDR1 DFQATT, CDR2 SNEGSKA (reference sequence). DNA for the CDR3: TGCAGTGCTAGTCTGGGCGCGGGTGTTGAAAAACTGTTTTTT. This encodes CSASLGAGVEKLFF.

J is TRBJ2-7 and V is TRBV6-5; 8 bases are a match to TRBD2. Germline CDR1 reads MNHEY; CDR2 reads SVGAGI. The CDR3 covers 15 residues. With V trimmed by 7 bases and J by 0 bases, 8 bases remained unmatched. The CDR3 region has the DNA TGTGCCAGCAAATTCGGGGCGGGGGGCTCCTACGAGCAGTACTTC. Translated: CASKFGAGGSYEQYF.

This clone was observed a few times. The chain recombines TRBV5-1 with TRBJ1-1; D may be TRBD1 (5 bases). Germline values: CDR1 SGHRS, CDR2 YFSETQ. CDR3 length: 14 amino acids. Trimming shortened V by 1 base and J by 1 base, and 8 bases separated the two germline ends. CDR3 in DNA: TGCGCCAGCAGCTTGTGGGGCAGGAACACTGAAGCTTTCTTT. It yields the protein CASSLWGRNTEAFF.

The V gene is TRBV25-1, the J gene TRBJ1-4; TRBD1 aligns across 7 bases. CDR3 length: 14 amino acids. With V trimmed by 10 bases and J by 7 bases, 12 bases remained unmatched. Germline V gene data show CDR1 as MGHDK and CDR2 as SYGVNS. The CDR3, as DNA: TGTGCCACCGCCCCGACAGGGATACGTGAAAAACTGTTTTTT. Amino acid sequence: CATAPTGIREKLFF.

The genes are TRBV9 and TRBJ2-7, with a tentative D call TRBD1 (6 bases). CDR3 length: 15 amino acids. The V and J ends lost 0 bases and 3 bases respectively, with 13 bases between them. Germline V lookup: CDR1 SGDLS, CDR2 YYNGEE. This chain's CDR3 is CASSVGSTGIYEQYF. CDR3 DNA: TGTGCCAGCAGCGTAGGTTCTACAGGGATCTACGAGCAGTACTTC. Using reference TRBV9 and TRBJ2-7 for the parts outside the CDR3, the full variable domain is DSGVTQTPKHLITATGQRVTLRCSPRSGDLSVYWYQQSLDQGLQFLIQYYNGEERAKGNILERFSAQQFPDLHSELNLSSLELGDSALYFCASSVGSTGIYEQYFGPGTRLTVT.

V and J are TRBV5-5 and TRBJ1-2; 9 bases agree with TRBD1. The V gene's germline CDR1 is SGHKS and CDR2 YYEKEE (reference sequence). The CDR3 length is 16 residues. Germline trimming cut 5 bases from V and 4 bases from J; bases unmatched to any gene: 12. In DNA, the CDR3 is TGTGCCAGCAGTGCCGTCACAGGGGGCTCCTTCTATGGCTACACCTTC. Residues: CASSAVTGGSFYGYTF.

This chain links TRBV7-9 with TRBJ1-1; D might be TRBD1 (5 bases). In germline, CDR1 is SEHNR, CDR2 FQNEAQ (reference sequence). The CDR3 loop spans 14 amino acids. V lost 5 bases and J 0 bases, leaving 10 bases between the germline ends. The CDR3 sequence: CASSTGTLNTEAFF. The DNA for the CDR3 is TGTGCCAGCAGCACCGGGACTTTGAACACTGAAGCTTTCTTT.

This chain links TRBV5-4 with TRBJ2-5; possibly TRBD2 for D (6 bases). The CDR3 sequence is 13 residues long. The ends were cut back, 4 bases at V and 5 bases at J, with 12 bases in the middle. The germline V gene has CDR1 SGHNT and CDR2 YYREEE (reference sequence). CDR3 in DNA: TGTGCCAGCAGCCGTTCTAGCGAGGAGACCCAGTACTTC. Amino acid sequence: CASSRSSEETQYF.

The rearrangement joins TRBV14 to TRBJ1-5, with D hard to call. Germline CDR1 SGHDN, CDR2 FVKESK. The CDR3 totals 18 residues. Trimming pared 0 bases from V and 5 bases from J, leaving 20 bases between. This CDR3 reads CASSQDPAWWRADQPQHF. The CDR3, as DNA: TGTGCCAGCAGCCAAGACCCCGCTTGGTGGAGGGCGGATCAGCCCCAGCATTTT.

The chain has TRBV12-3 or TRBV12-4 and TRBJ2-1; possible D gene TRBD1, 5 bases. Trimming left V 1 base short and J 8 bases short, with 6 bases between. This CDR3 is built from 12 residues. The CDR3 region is CASSLGGYEQFF. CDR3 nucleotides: TGTGCCAGCAGTTTAGGGGGCTATGAGCAGTTCTTC.

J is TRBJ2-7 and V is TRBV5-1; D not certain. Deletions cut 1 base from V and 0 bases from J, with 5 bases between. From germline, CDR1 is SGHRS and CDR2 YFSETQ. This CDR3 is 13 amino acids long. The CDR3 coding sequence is TGCGCCAGCAGCTTGACCAGCTCCTACGAGCAGTACTTC. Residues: CASSLTSSYEQYF.

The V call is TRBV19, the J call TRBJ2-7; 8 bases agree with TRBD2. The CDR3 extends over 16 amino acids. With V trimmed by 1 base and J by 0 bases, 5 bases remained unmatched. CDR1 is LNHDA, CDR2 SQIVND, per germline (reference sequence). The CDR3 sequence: CASSIVSSGDSYEQYF. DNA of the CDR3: TGTGCCAGTAGTATAGTGAGTAGCGGGGACTCCTACGAGCAGTACTTC.

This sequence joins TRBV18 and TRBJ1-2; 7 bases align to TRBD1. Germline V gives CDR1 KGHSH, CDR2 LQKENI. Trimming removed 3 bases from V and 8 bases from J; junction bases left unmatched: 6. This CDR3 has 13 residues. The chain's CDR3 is CASSPDQGVGYTF. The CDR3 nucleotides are TGTGCCAGCTCACCGGACCAGGGGGTAGGCTACACCTTC.

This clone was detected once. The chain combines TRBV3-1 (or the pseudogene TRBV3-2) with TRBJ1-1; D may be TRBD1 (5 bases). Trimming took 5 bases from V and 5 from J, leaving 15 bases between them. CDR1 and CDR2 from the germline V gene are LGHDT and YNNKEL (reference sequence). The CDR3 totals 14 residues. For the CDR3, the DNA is TGTGCCAGCAGCGGGGGGGTCAGGAAAACTGAAGCTTTCTTT. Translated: CASSGGVRKTEAFF.

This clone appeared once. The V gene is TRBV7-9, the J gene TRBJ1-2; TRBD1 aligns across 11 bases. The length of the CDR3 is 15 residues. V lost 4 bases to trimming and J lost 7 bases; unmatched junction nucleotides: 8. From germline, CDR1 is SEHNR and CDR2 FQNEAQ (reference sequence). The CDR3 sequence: CASSSTGTGGFGYTF. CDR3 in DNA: TGTGCCAGCAGCTCCACCGGGACAGGGGGGTTTGGCTACACCTTC.

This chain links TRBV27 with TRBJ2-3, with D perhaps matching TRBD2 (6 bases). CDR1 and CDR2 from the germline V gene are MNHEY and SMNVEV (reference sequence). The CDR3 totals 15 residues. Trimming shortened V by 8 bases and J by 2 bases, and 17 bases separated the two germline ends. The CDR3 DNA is TGTGCCAGCCACATACTAGCCCTAATCACAGATACGCAGTATTTT. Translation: CASHILALITDTQYF.

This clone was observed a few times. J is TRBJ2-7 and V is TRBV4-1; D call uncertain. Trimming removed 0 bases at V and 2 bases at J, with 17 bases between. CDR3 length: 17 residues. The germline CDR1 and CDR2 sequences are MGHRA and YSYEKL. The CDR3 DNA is TGCGCCAGCAGCCAAGAGGTAGGCTTCAGCGCTACCTACGAGCAGTACTTC. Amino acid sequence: CASSQEVGFSATYEQYF.

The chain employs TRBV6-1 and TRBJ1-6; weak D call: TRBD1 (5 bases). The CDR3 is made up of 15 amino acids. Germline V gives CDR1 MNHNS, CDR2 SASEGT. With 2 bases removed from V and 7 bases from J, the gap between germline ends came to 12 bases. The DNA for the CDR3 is TGTGCCAGCAGTGAACCTGGGACTCCCAATTCACCCCTCCACTTT. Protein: CASSEPGTPNSPLHF.

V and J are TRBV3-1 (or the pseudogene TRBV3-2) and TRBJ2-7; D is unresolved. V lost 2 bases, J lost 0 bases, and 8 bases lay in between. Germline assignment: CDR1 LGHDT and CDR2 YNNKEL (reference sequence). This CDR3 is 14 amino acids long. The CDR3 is CASSQSTYSYEQYF. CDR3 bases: TGTGCCAGCAGCCAAAGCACTTACTCCTACGAGCAGTACTTC.